This TCR beta chain came from a study of regulatory T cells in long-lasting Graves disease. TCR beta libraries were built with iRepertoire HTBI primers and Arm-PCR of CDR3 regions. TCRdb re-called the multiplex PCR reads with MiXCR, one entry per CDR3 protein. The data hold some 230,000 distinct CDR3 sequences, with 15% to 20% observed a single time. This clonotype was counted at least ten times. V shed 0 bases and J shed 3 bases, with 0 bases lying between them. The CDR3 contains 13 residues. Germline V gene data show CDR1 as KGHSH and CDR2 as LQKENI. The time point denotes: newly diagnosed GD, antithyroid drugs for less than 3 months. There was RNA extracted from PBMCs, and the TCR library was made from it. Approximately 8.2-milliliter peripheral blood samples went into EDTA tubes.

This chain uses TRBV18 with TRBJ2-6; D not certain. The sequences come from peripheral blood mononuclear cells (PBMCs), collected at new diagnosis, from a patient treated with antithyroid drugs. The TCR originated in a female donor with Graves disease. CDR3 nucleotides: TGTGCCAGCTCACCACCTGGGGCCAACGTCCTGACTTTC. This sequence encodes CASSPPGANVLTF.